This T cell receptor beta chain originates from a study of blood T cell repertoires in COVID-19 (TCRdb year 2020). At the level of the whole study: The collaborator samples originated in the United States, Italy and Spain and spanned the acute and convalescent phases of COVID-19. A freely available public database, intended as a resource for researchers studying the immune response to SARS-CoV-2, is where the repertoires were released. Where available, HLA class I and class II types were obtained from metadata supplied by the sample provider rather than from assay-based typing. The dataset comprised deeply sampled blood TCRbeta repertoires from subjects exposed to, actively infected with, or recovered from COVID-19. The samples were drawn from the first 160 participants of the ongoing ImmuneRACE study and from 1,200 or so subjects provided by 6 global collaborators. Sample metadata almost always included a de-identified subject ID, COVID-19 status, age in years and sex. The prospective study material was composed of cDNA or gDNA derived from T cells, B-cell-depleted T cells, or PBMCs.

This clone was counted only a few times. Its antigen remains undetermined. Nothing much larger sits one base from this clone, and base qualities are not available. Sequences LNHNV (CDR1) and YYDKDF (CDR2) are obtained from the germline V gene (reference sequence). V gives up 2 bases and J gives up 4 bases, and the segment between their germline ends measures 8 bases. The CDR3 covers 13 residues, taking in both the cysteine and the phenylalanine. Left in the record is the CDR3 DNA by itself, 39 bases read in frame from the first base. Summary of the overall study and its limitations: The quantity of clinical and demographic metadata differed by source and by participant and was supplied without curation.

One collaborating source in Seattle enrolled patients during active infection and followed them longitudinally through the course of disease. Collaborating institutions collected whole blood in K2EDTA tubes following their own protocols. For TCRbeta analysis, collaborator samples were shipped as frozen whole blood, as isolated PBMCs, or as DNA extracted from either sample type. TCRbeta CDR3 regions were amplified from genomic DNA using the immunoSEQ Assay, a bias-controlled multiplex PCR. Regarding the original processing steps: Nucleated cell counts per sample were estimated from amplification of reference gene primers within the assay. Sequence reads were collapsed and filtered to measure the absolute abundance of every unique TCRbeta CDR3 rearrangement. For each sample, productive Simpson clonality was calculated as the square root of Simpson's diversity index across productive rearrangements. TCRdb obtained this table from immuneACCESS and retained in-frame rearrangements with V and J assigned. These tables miss some clones; where compared with another copy, unresolved V genes account for less than half of the shortfall, and the remainder is unexplained. V, J and clone size were drawn from that table, and D and trimming were deduced from the DNA. This sample holds 100,000 to 150,000 clones; roughly four fifths were observed only once. The top ten constitute 6% of the sample.

Recombination linked TRBV15 to TRBJ1-2; TRBD1 is perhaps the D gene, given 6 matching bases. Sequencing input: peripheral blood. The TCR sequence derives from a man older than 75 with COVID-19, enrolled during active disease. The CDR3 reads CATSRRGGYGYTF. Read as DNA, the sequence is TGTGCCACCAGCAGAAGGGGGGGCTATGGCTACACCTTC.